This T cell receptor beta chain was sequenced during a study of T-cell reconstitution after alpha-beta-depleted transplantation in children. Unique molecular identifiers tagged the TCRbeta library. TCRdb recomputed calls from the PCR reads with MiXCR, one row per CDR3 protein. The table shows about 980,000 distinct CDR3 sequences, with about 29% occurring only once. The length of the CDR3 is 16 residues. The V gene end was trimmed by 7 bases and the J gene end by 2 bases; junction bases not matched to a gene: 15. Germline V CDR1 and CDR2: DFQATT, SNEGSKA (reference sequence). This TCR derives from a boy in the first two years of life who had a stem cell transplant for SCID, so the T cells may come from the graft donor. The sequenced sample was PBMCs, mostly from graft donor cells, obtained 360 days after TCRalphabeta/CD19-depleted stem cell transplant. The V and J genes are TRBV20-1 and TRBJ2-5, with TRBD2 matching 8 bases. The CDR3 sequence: CSGAPVSGGFQETQYF. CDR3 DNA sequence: TGCAGTGGGGCCCCCGTAAGCGGGGGCTTTCAAGAGACCCAGTACTTC.